A selection of T cell receptor beta chains follows, all from one sample in a study of blood T cell repertoires in COVID-19. TCRdb's table, derived via immunoSEQ multiplex PCR, lists solely in-frame clones and lacks some. The sample holds fewer than 200,000 clones; 85% to 95% are singletons and the top ten take about 5%. Input material: peripheral blood. These receptors all stem from a woman aged 50 to 60 with acute or convalescent COVID-19. Both conserved end residues are trimmed from each CDR3.

V: TRBV6-6; CDR3: ASSIRAGNHYGYT
V: TRBV19; CDR3: ASQSQGGYGYT
V: TRBV11-2; CDR3: ASSPGLAGSYEQY
V: TRBV9; CDR3: ASKEDSFTGELF
V: TRBV5-1; CDR3: ASSLGQSNYNSPLH
V: TRBV6-6; CDR3: ASSYQDTEAF
V: TRBV15; CDR3: ATGQDRGPYEQY
V: TRBV10-1; CDR3: ASSESGTLTQY
V: TRBV4-1; CDR3: ASSQDEGLVTTDTQY
V: TRBV2; CDR3: ASSEPAGEQF
V: TRBV5-4; CDR3: ASSFGLSNTIY
V: TRBV5-4; CDR3: ASSAGLSPLH
V: TRBV2; CDR3: ASSVEANTEAF
V: TRBV15; CDR3: ATSSMFGMASGGNTIY
V: TRBV28; CDR3: ASRDRRPYEQY
V: TRBV30; CDR3: AWRDRNTEAF
V: TRBV9; CDR3: ASSVGQGTGELF